There are a few counts of the clone carrying this T cell receptor beta chain. The ends lost 6 bases at V and 1 base at J; junction bases unmatched: 3. The CDR3 covers 14 residues. Germline V gene data show CDR1 as MNHEY and CDR2 as SVGEGT. TCRdb fed the 5' RACE reads into MiXCR, producing one record per CDR3 protein. The sample contains some 99,000 distinct CDR3 sequences, 4.5% to 6% of which appear only once. These data belong to a study of T cells after yellow fever vaccination. Material: CD8+ T cells sorted from PBMCs, obtained 10 days after the yellow fever booster vaccination. The clonotype comes from a man between 18 and 35 years old who received the YFV17D yellow fever vaccine. The genes are TRBV6-2 or TRBV6-3 and TRBJ1-1; 9 positions agree with TRBD1. CDR3 DNA: TGTGCCAGCAGGCGGGACAGGGCGAACACTGAAGCTTTCTTT. Residues: CASRRDRANTEAFF.